The entry below gives a single T cell receptor beta chain sequence along with its context. As yet, its antigen is unknown. This sample is part of a study of cytomegalovirus exposure and HLA in healthy donors. Study as a whole: Roughly 180 million T cells yielded some 120 million unique TCR beta sequences in earlier analysis.

V lost 1 base and J 1 base, leaving 11 bases between the germline ends. The CDR3 consists of 15 residues. Looked up from germline, CDR1 is ENHRY and CDR2 is SYGVKD. Study results and caveats: A prior analysis recorded that most TCR beta V segments were productive about 87% or about 30% of the time.

The PCR had 60 Vbeta and 13 Jbeta primers. TCRdb keeps only in-frame clones here, not all; method: immunoSEQ multiplex PCR. Here the sample spans 150,000 to 200,000 clones, approximately 70% being singletons. The TCR originated in a middle-aged man in good health and CMV-seropositive. V gene TRBV10-3 combines with J gene TRBJ2-7, with D hard to call. Sequenced sample: PBMCs. CDR3 nucleotide sequence: TGTGCCATCAGTGAGTACCGCGGAGATTCCTACGAGCAGTACTTC. Translating gives CAISEYRGDSYEQYF.